This TCR beta chain was sequenced during a study of neoadjuvant nivolumab and ipilimumab in lung cancer (dated by TCRdb to about 2020). Regarding the study in general: Nivolumab was given at 3 mg/kg intravenously on days 1, 15 and 29, and the combination arm added ipilimumab 1 mg/kg on day 1 only. The primary trial endpoint was the major pathologic response (MPR) rate in the intention-to-treat population in each study arm. A total of some 45 patients with operable NSCLC were treated in the trial, with around 23 randomized to nivolumab monotherapy and roughly 20 randomized to nivolumab plus ipilimumab. TCR repertoires were compared between pretherapy (baseline) peripheral blood and tumors resected at surgery after neoadjuvant immune checkpoint blockade. Seven patients had matched pretherapy and resected tumor pairs analyzed, with four treated with nivolumab and three with nivolumab plus ipilimumab. Study-level results and caveats: Pretherapy blood TCR richness correlated positively with richness in tumors resected after neoadjuvant therapy (Spearman R of about 0.81). Greater TCR richness and clonality were observed in resected tumors than in tumor-adjacent uninvolved lung, and increases were observed in more dual-therapy-treated tumors. There was no significant correlation between TCR clonality and pathologic tumor regression, and just a single major-pathologic-response sample was available for the clonality-regression analysis. A small number of samples was subjected to TCR sequencing. From pretherapy to surgery, increases in tumor T-cell richness and clonality were observed in three of three dual-therapy tumors but in only two of four nivolumab-treated tumors.

Library preparation used the immunoSEQ multiplex PCR assay. The original methods were these. Repertoires were summarized by richness and clonality, and significantly expanded and contracted clones were identified between pre- and post-therapy samples. What TCRdb holds here is the immuneACCESS table cut down to in-frame rearrangements. Part of the clones is not present; checked against another copy, under half of the missing clones reflect an unresolved V gene, and the others are unexplained. V and J calls and clone size are those listed in that table; D and trimming were worked out from the DNA. In this sample the table shows more than 6,000 clones, around 69% of which occur a single time. 4% to 5.5% of the sample is held by the ten biggest clonotypes. About this clone itself: The antigen this receptor binds is unknown. No quality values exist for individual bases; no much larger clone is one base distant.

Read against the paper, the sample's time point label means: at surgical resection after neoadjuvant nivolumab +/- ipilimumab. Samples were obtained from the phase 2 randomized NEOSTAR trial, in which neoadjuvant nivolumab or nivolumab plus ipilimumab followed by surgery was tested in operable NSCLC. The CDR3 runs 15 residues from the cysteine to the phenylalanine. The sequence is cut down to CDR3 DNA, 45 bases in frame from base 1. The germline V and J ends show losses of 4 bases and 4 bases respectively, and no gene match explains 6 bases of the junction. Sequences SGHRS (CDR1) and YFSETQ (CDR2) are obtained from the germline V gene.

This sequence uses TRBV5-1 and TRBJ2-1; the junction holds 9 bases that match TRBD1. This material consisted of tumor tissue, taken after neoadjuvant nivolumab, alone or with ipilimumab, at or shortly before surgery. This TCR came from an adult with non-small cell lung cancer. The CDR3 reads CASSATGGAYNEQFF. The nucleotide sequence is TGCGCCAGCAGCGCCACAGGGGGCGCTTACAATGAGCAGTTCTTC.